One sample yielded the 28 T cell receptor beta chains listed below, sequenced in a study of T cells expressing NK-cell markers. TCRdb reprocessed the 5' RACE reads and stores each CDR3 protein as one record, lacking DNA. This sample's clone table lists almost 450,000 distinct CDR3 sequences. The sequenced sample was blood T cells: a sorted CD56 or NKG2C T cell subset, CD4+ or CD8+ T cells, or bulk PBMC T cells (not recorded which). All receptors come from a woman between 18 and 70 years old in good health.

This chain joins TRBV20-1 and TRBJ2-2. This CDR3 comprises 14 residues. The V gene's germline CDR1 is DFQATT and CDR2 SNEGSKA (reference sequence). CDR3 loop: CSAIDFANTGELFF.

V and J are TRBV29-1 and TRBJ1-2. Germline loops: CDR1 SQVTM, CDR2 ANQGSEA. The CDR3 runs to 12 residues. This chain's CDR3 is CSVISRFGGYTF.

The chain is built from TRBV29-1 and TRBJ1-1; TCRdb indicates TRBD1, and absent DNA this call remains unverified. From germline, CDR1 is SQVTM and CDR2 ANQGSEA. The CDR3 runs to 12 residues. CDR3 sequence: CSVEPGSWEAFF.

The V gene is TRBV6-5, the J gene TRBJ2-6. Germline CDR1 MNHEY, CDR2 SVGAGI. The CDR3 covers 16 residues. CDR3 residues: CASSYLTGLGANVLTF.

The chain employs TRBV4-3 and TRBJ2-7. CDR1 LGHNA and CDR2 YSLEER come from the germline V gene. CDR3 size: 14 residues. The CDR3 region is CASSQSGSSYEQYF.

The chain links TRBV6-2 or TRBV6-3 to TRBJ2-7; TCRdb indicates TRBD2, and absent DNA this call remains unverified. Germline V CDR1 and CDR2: MNHEY, SVGEGT. There are 15 residues in the CDR3. CDR3 amino acids: CASSYFGKAGYEQYF.

CDR3 residues: CASSYGGPGELFF. The V call is TRBV6-6, the J call TRBJ2-2; there is no DNA to check the TCRdb D call of TRBD1. The CDR3 runs to 13 residues. Germline V gene sequence: CDR1 MNHNY, CDR2 SVGAGI (reference sequence).

This CDR3 is CASSQGTGGRRGEAFF. The chain recombines TRBV3-1 with TRBJ1-1; TCRdb gives TRBD1 as the D gene, but with no DNA this cannot be confirmed. The CDR3 spans 16 residues. Germline V gene lookup returns CDR1 LGHDT and CDR2 YNNKEL (reference sequence).

The chain uses TRBV25-1 and TRBJ2-5; the D call from TCRdb, TRBD2, cannot be confirmed without DNA. The CDR3 consists of 16 residues. Germline CDR1 is MGHDK and CDR2 is SYGVNS. CDR3 protein: CASSESRGLAGETQYF.

The chain combines TRBV6-1 with TRBJ2-1; the D call from TCRdb, TRBD1, cannot be confirmed without DNA. Germline assignment: CDR1 MNHNS and CDR2 SASEGT. The CDR3 runs 13 residues. Here the CDR3 reads CASSRGFYNEQFF.

V is TRBV4-2 and J is TRBJ1-5. The CDR3 covers 16 residues. CDR1 and CDR2 from the germline V gene are LGHNA and YNFKEQ. CDR3 loop: CASSQGVKGGPWPQHF.

The chain couples TRBV3-1 to TRBJ1-6. Germline V lookup: CDR1 LGHDT, CDR2 YNNKEL (reference sequence). The CDR3 is made up of 13 amino acids. CDR3 sequence: CASRWTVDSPLHF.

V usage is TRBV4-2 and J usage is TRBJ2-1. Germline CDR1 is LGHNA and CDR2 is YNFKEQ. This CDR3 region has 14 residues. CDR3 protein: CASTSSGVYNEQFF.

The chain is built from TRBV12-3 or TRBV12-4 and TRBJ1-1; TCRdb selects TRBD1, and the lack of DNA leaves this call unchecked. The CDR3 totals 13 residues. Here the CDR3 reads CAQRGQGETEAFF.

The chain carries TRBV2 and TRBJ2-3; TCRdb reports TRBD2, a call that lacks DNA to check it against. CDR3 length equals 14 residues. Germline values: CDR1 SNHLY, CDR2 FYNNEI. CDR3 in amino acids: CASSQGPNTDTQYF.

The rearrangement links TRBV19 to TRBJ1-1; without DNA, the TCRdb call of TRBD1 cannot be checked. This CDR3 region has 12 residues. The germline gives CDR1 LNHDA, CDR2 SQIVND (reference sequence). CDR3 amino acids: CASSPGSSEAFF.

J is TRBJ2-7 and V is TRBV11-1; checking the TCRdb D call of TRBD2 is not possible without DNA. This CDR3 is 20 amino acids long. Germline V gene data show CDR1 as SGHAT and CDR2 as FQDESV (reference sequence). The CDR3 spells CASSLVSPGLAGDRAYEQYF. Full variable domain (rest looked up from reference TRBV11-1 and TRBJ2-7): EAEVAQSPRYKITEKSQAVAFWCDPISGHATLYWYRQILGQGPELLVQFQDESVVDDSQLPKDRFSAERLKGVDSTLKIQPAELGDSAMYLCASSLVSPGLAGDRAYEQYFGPGTRLTVT.

This chain uses TRBV7-3 with TRBJ2-3; TCRdb lists TRBD1, though no DNA is available to test this call. Germline CDR1 and CDR2: SGHTA and FQGTGA. The CDR3 contains 17 residues. The CDR3 reads CASSLRGWTGGTDTQYF.

The J gene is TRBJ1-2, the V gene TRBV20-1. Per the germline V gene, CDR1 is DFQATT and CDR2 is SNEGSKA (reference sequence). There are 12 residues in the CDR3. This CDR3 reads CSTENQNYGYTF.

The V and J genes are TRBV4-2 and TRBJ2-2; TCRdb's D call of TRBD2 is untestable without DNA. Germline CDR1 is LGHNA and CDR2 is YNFKEQ. The CDR3 loop spans 16 amino acids. CDR3 sequence reads: CASSLAGPPSTGELFF.

The chain links TRBV14 to TRBJ2-2; TCRdb calls TRBD2, which cannot be checked without DNA. This CDR3 is built from 16 residues. Germline V gives CDR1 SGHDN, CDR2 FVKESK. The CDR3 is CASSPLRGGRTGELFF.

The chain joins TRBV7-2 to TRBJ2-3. The CDR3 is 13 residues long. Germline lookup yields CDR1 SGHTA and CDR2 FQGNSA. The CDR3 protein is CASSLIMTDTQYF.

The genes are TRBV7-6 and TRBJ1-3. In germline, CDR1 is SGHVS, CDR2 FNYEAQ. The CDR3 extends over 13 amino acids. The CDR3 is CASSLVSGNTIYF.

The chain employs TRBV6-5 and TRBJ1-1; TCRdb calls TRBD1, which cannot be checked without DNA. This CDR3 comprises 14 residues. Germline V gives CDR1 MNHEY, CDR2 SVGAGI. The CDR3 spells CASSYRAGGTEAFF.

V gene TRBV4-2 combines with J gene TRBJ2-1; TCRdb proposes TRBD1, but this gene call is untestable without DNA. The CDR3 totals 15 residues. Germline V lookup: CDR1 LGHNA, CDR2 YNFKEQ. CDR3: CASSQGFGQTNEQFF.

The V and J genes are TRBV20-1 and TRBJ2-1; TCRdb indicates TRBD2, and absent DNA this call remains unverified. Germline CDR1 and CDR2: DFQATT and SNEGSKA (reference sequence). This CDR3 region has 17 residues. Here the CDR3 reads CSARGTSGRASYNEQFF.

The genes are TRBV4-3 and TRBJ2-2; without DNA, the TCRdb call of TRBD1 cannot be checked. CDR3 length: 17 residues. The germline gives CDR1 LGHNA, CDR2 YSLEER. This chain's CDR3 is CASSQGVAQGVSGELFF.

The V and J genes are TRBV7-2 and TRBJ2-1; the D call from TCRdb, TRBD1, cannot be confirmed without DNA. Germline loops: CDR1 SGHTA, CDR2 FQGNSA. The CDR3 spans 13 residues. The CDR3 spells CAIGRGFYNEQFF.